Listed below are T cell receptor beta chains from one sample, sequenced in a study of response to subunit inactivated influenza vaccine. TCRdb recomputed calls from the RT-PCR reads with MiXCR, one row per CDR3 protein. The repertoire consists of fewer than 700,000 distinct CDR3 sequences, with 10% to 15% occurring once and the leading ten covering 10% to 15%. The sample consisted of PBMCs from blood, taken roughly 47 days after vaccination. The receptors were sampled from a man aged 45-65 years who received an inactivated influenza vaccine. Each CDR3 is given with its conserved first and last residue. Size is stated for part of the rows, as once, few or many counts, or as a class when the clone is expanded.

V gene: TRBV4-2
clone size: -
CDR3 protein: CASSQEPGSTKVDTQYF

V gene: TRBV5-1
clone size: -
CDR3 protein: CASSSSSVSSYNEQFF

V gene: TRBV6-1
clone size: -
CDR3 protein: CASSAPGAYQETQYF

V gene: TRBV6-1
clone size: -
CDR3 protein: CASSGSQGSNQPQHF

V gene: TRBV20-1
clone size: many
CDR3 protein: CSARTTGYTF

V gene: TRBV4-2
clone size: few
CDR3 protein: CASSQNLDREGYGYTF

V gene: TRBV7-2
clone size: many
CDR3 protein: CASSLDSQTQYF

V gene: TRBV5-1
clone size: -
CDR3 protein: CASSMPTGRGRNQPQHF

V gene: TRBV12-3/TRBV12-4
clone size: many
CDR3 protein: CASSEDRWEQYF

V gene: TRBV18
clone size: -
CDR3 protein: CASSPSLPAYLFVREVSEAFF

V gene: TRBV20-1
clone size: few
CDR3 protein: CSARDVAGGNNSPLHF

V gene: TRBV20-1
clone size: -
CDR3 protein: CSANSPGQGTAQYF

V gene: TRBV2
clone size: few
CDR3 protein: CASSDPFSTDTQYF

V gene: TRBV18
clone size: -
CDR3 protein: CASSPVGANVLTF

V gene: TRBV18
clone size: -
CDR3 protein: CASSPSKRTYTDTQYF

V gene: TRBV12-3/TRBV12-4
clone size: few
CDR3 protein: CASSLSRTVSNSPLHF

V gene: TRBV6-2/TRBV6-3
clone size: -
CDR3 protein: CASSYGADNQPQHF

V gene: TRBV6-2/TRBV6-3
clone size: -
CDR3 protein: CASSLRSLAEVNEQFF

V gene: TRBV7-2
clone size: -
CDR3 protein: CASKQDRGPREQYF

V gene: TRBV6-1
clone size: many
CDR3 protein: CASRHHKNYEQYF

V gene: TRBV24-1
clone size: -
CDR3 protein: CATSPTGDYGEQFF

V gene: TRBV6-2/TRBV6-3
clone size: -
CDR3 protein: CASSYWTGNNEQFF

V gene: TRBV12-3/TRBV12-4
clone size: many
CDR3 protein: CASSLRRMRGAYEQYF

V gene: TRBV12-3/TRBV12-4
clone size: few
CDR3 protein: CASSHTTTGGEGYTF

V gene: TRBV19
clone size: few
CDR3 protein: CASSISGISNQPQHF

V gene: TRBV14
clone size: -
CDR3 protein: CASSVDWNTEAFF

V gene: TRBV5-1
clone size: -
CDR3 protein: CASSLATSSSYNSPLHF

V gene: TRBV20-1
clone size: many
CDR3 protein: CSATAFGTAYGYTF

V gene: TRBV20-1
clone size: many
CDR3 protein: CSARDSWSLGQFF

V gene: TRBV4-3
clone size: many
CDR3 protein: CASSRGDIVITEAFF

V gene: TRBV6-2/TRBV6-3
clone size: -
CDR3 protein: CASSSTTGYAKGTQYF

V gene: TRBV6-1
clone size: -
CDR3 protein: CASRRGTGRTDTQYF

V gene: TRBV18
clone size: -
CDR3 protein: CASSPEPGLWYEQYF

V gene: TRBV11-2
clone size: many
CDR3 protein: CASSLAGATEAFF

V gene: TRBV6-2/TRBV6-3
clone size: -
CDR3 protein: CASSYAGGHGYTF

V gene: TRBV7-6
clone size: -
CDR3 protein: CASSPGPARAKNIQYF

V gene: TRBV3-1
clone size: few
CDR3 protein: CASSLTGGLAGVKMSSYNEQFF

V gene: TRBV4-3
clone size: few
CDR3 protein: CASSHTGGNYEQFF

V gene: TRBV11-2
clone size: -
CDR3 protein: CASSLAQGGGNEQFF

V gene: TRBV12-3/TRBV12-4
clone size: -
CDR3 protein: CATTGRSGNTIYF

V gene: TRBV6-1
clone size: -
CDR3 protein: CATPPAGYVYSPLHF

V gene: TRBV6-2/TRBV6-3
clone size: few
CDR3 protein: CASSYEEHHTGELFF